Given below is one T cell receptor beta chain in context. Its antigen is unknown. Expressed TCRB transcripts were sequenced because the entire RNA isolate underwent reverse transcription. Produced via immunoSEQ multiplex PCR; TCRdb's table is partial and in-frame only. The sample contains 250,000 to 300,000 clones, approximately 14% of which appear only once. This entry belongs to a study of beta chain features in type 1 diabetes. General study results and limits: Researchers report that Type 1 diabetes patients had moderately but significantly shorter TCRB CDR3s across all four CD4+ subsets. VDJ junctions from patients with type 1 diabetes contained fewer insertions and more deletions.

Germline CDR1 MRHNA, CDR2 SNTAGT. The CDR3 length is 15 residues. The trim removed 6 bases at V and 9 bases at J, leaving 8 bases unmatched. Input material: naive CD4+ T cells from blood. This chain connects TRBV6-4 to TRBJ2-1, with 13 nucleotides matching TRBD2. The source of this sequence is a man aged 30 to 45 with type 1 diabetes. The CDR3 loop reads CASSETSGRDSEQFF. CDR3 bases: TGTGCCAGCAGCGAAACTAGCGGGAGGGATAGTGAGCAGTTCTTC.